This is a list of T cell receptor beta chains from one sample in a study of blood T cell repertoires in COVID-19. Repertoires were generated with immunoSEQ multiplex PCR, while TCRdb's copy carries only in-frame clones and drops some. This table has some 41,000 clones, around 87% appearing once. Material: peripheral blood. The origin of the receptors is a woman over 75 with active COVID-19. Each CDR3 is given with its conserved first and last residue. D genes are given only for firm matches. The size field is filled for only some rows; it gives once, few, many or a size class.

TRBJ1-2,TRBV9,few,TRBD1,CASSVVPDRGKNTF,TGTGCCAGCAGCGTAGTACCCGACAGGGGAAAAAACACCTTC
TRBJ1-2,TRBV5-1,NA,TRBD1,CASSLRDRGLGGYTF,TGCGCCAGCAGCCTCCGGGACAGGGGGCTGGGTGGCTACACCTTC
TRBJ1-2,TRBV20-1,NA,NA,CSAPGVYGYTF,TGCAGTGCCCCGGGGGTCTATGGCTACACCTTC
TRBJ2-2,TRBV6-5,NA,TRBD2,CASSTGLAGPGELFF,TGTGCCAGCAGTACAGGACTAGCGGGCCCCGGGGAGCTGTTTTTT
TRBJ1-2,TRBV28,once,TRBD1,CASTNRGSKGYGYTF,TGTGCCAGCACTAACAGGGGAAGTAAAGGCTATGGCTACACCTTC
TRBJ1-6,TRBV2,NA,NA,CATSGGGTRSPLHF,TGTGCCACCAGCGGTGGGGGGACGCGGTCACCCCTCCACTTT
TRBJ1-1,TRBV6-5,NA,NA,CASTGVEGRTEAFF,TGTGCCAGCACAGGGGTTGAAGGTAGGACTGAAGCTTTCTTT
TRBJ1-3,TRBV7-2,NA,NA,CASSPNPPPSPSGNTIYF,TGTGCCAGCAGCCCAAACCCCCCGCCCAGTCCCTCTGGAAACACCATATATTTT
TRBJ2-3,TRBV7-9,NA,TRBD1,CASSSRDRDSDTQYF,TGTGCCAGCAGCTCCCGGGACAGGGATTCAGATACGCAGTATTTT
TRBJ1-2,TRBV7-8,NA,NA,CASSNSVQSYGYTF,TGTGCCAGCAGCAATTCCGTTCAGTCCTATGGCTACACCTTC
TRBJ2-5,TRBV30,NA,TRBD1,CAWSTWDRGETQYF,TGTGCCTGGAGTACTTGGGACAGGGGAGAGACCCAGTACTTC
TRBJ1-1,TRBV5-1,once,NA,CASSPMLTDTEAFF,TGCGCCAGCAGCCCTATGCTAACGGACACTGAAGCTTTCTTT
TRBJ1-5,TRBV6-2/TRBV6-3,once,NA,CASSYGRDQPQHF,TGTGCCAGCAGTTACGGGAGGGATCAGCCCCAGCATTTT
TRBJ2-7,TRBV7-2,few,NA,CASSLAVRSYEQYF,TGTGCCAGCAGCTTAGCAGTGCGCTCCTACGAGCAGTACTTC
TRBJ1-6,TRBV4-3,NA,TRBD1,CASSQATGTGGSPLHF,TGCGCCAGCAGCCAAGCGACCGGGACAGGGGGGTCACCCCTCCACTTT
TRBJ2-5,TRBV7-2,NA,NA,CASSPESTSRETQYF,TGTGCCAGCAGCCCAGAGAGCACTAGCCGAGAGACCCAGTACTTC
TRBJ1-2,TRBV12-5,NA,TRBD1,CASARDRAYGYTF,TGTGCTAGTGCCCGGGACAGGGCCTATGGCTACACCTTC
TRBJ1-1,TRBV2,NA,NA,CASSAVRQGTEAFF,TGTGCCAGCAGTGCAGTTCGGCAGGGGACTGAAGCTTTCTTT
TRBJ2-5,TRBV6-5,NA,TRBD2,CASRDKRGGQETQYF,TGTGCCAGCAGAGACAAGCGGGGGGGTCAAGAGACCCAGTACTTC
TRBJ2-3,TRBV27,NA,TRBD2,CASSTFSGGTTDTQYF,TGTGCCAGCAGTACATTTAGCGGGGGGACCACAGATACGCAGTATTTT